The source of this T cell receptor (beta chain) is a study of T cell responses to AZD1222 COVID-19 vaccine. This table comes from immunoSEQ multiplex PCR, and its TCRdb copy is limited to in-frame clones, with some not included. Found here are 140,000 to 150,000 clones, approximately 91% of them singletons; the top ten hold 3.5% to 4%. CDR1 and CDR2 from the germline V gene are SNHLY and FYNNEI. CDR3 length: 14 amino acids. V lost 6 bases to trimming and J lost 6 bases; unmatched junction nucleotides: 7. The starting material was peripheral blood, obtained 28 days after the second AZD1222 dose. This clonotype originated in an adult who received the AZD1222 COVID-19 vaccine. The gene calls are TRBV2 and TRBJ2-1, with 8 bases matching TRBD2. The CDR3 region is CASSEVLAGNEQFF. For the CDR3, the DNA is TGTGCCAGCAGCGAGGTCCTAGCGGGCAATGAGCAGTTCTTC.